Below are 22 T cell receptor beta chains sequenced from a single sample in a study of CXCR3 chemokines and chemotherapy response in bladder cancer. TCRdb recomputed calls from the PCR reads with MiXCR, one row per CDR3 protein. The sample consists of around 1,700 distinct CDR3 sequences, about 20% of them appearing once. Specimen collection occurred from a patient whose treatment included neoadjuvant chemotherapy. The receptor set was obtained from a human donor with bladder cancer that did not respond to neoadjuvant chemotherapy.

This clonotype is medium-sized in the sample. CDR3 sequence: CASTIRQGNQPQHF. CDR3 bases: TGTGCCAGCACAATCCGACAGGGCAATCAGCCCCAGCATTTT. V is TRBV6-5 and J is TRBJ1-5; D is perhaps TRBD1 (6 bases). The CDR3 has 14 amino acids. Germline CDR1 reads MNHEY; CDR2 reads SVGAGI. The V gene lost 7 bases and the J gene lost 2 bases, with 12 bases spanning the gap.

This clonotype rates as medium-sized. This rearrangement joins TRBV27 to TRBJ1-1; possible D gene TRBD1, 5 bases. This CDR3 is built from 11 residues. Germline values: CDR1 MNHEY, CDR2 SMNVEV (reference sequence). The V end was cut by 8 bases, the J end by 11 bases, with 15 bases between. CDR3 DNA sequence: TGTGCCAGCGGTGGGGCCATGGTTGCTTTCTTT. The encoded protein is CASGGAMVAFF.

This clonotype was counted ten times or more. The chain is built from TRBV12-3 or TRBV12-4 and TRBJ2-5; 14 positions match TRBD2. The CDR3 spans 18 residues. Trimming took 5 bases from V and 5 from J; bases not matched to a gene: 13. CDR3 DNA: TGTGCCAGCAGTAAAAGAAGACTAGCGGGGGGGCCAAGGGAGACCCAGTACTTC. As protein: CASSKRRLAGGPRETQYF.

The CDR3 region has the DNA TGTGCCAGTAGTTCCCGGGGACCGGGACTAGCGCGCCAAGAGACCCAGTACTTC. Translating it yields CASSSRGPGLARQETQYF. The genes are TRBV19 and TRBJ2-5; 10 bases agree with TRBD2. The CDR3 contains 18 residues. Germline loops: CDR1 LNHDA, CDR2 SQIVND (reference sequence). V dropped 5 bases and J dropped 1; count of bases not matched to a gene: 13.

Regarding this clonotype: A read error may be the cause here, since a much bigger clone is one base away. The chain employs TRBV11-2 and TRBJ1-5; TRBD1 might be the D (6 bases). Looked up from germline, CDR1 is SGHAT and CDR2 is FQNNGV. The CDR3 has 13 amino acids. In nucleotides, the CDR3 is TGTGTCAGCAGCTTGGACAGAAATCAGCCCCAGCATTTT. This translates into CVSSLDRNQPQHF.

This clonotype showed up many times. This chain uses TRBV5-3 with TRBJ2-1; D gene uncertain. TRBV5-3 is given ORF status, its function remaining uncertain. The V gene lost 8 bases and the J gene lost 5 bases, with 11 bases spanning the gap. The CDR3 is 12 amino acids. In DNA form, the CDR3 reads TGTGCCAGGGTACAGCTGAACAATGAGCAGTTCTTC. It specifies CARVQLNNEQFF.

The chain carries TRBV20-1 and TRBJ2-2; 7 nucleotides line up with TRBD2. J was trimmed by 0 bases and V by 0 bases; bases with no gene match: 10. Germline V gives CDR1 DFQATT, CDR2 SNEGSKA (reference sequence). There are 18 residues in the CDR3. The CDR3 region is CSARDQRLAAANTGELFF. The CDR3 bases are TGCAGTGCTAGAGATCAACGACTAGCCGCCGCGAACACCGGGGAGCTGTTTTTT.

This clonotype is medium-sized (0.01 to 0.1%) by share. The chain uses TRBV5-4 and TRBJ1-2, with TRBD1 matching over 10 bases. This CDR3 is built from 16 residues. V dropped 3 bases and J dropped 7; count of bases not matched to a gene: 12. Germline values: CDR1 SGHNT, CDR2 YYREEE (reference sequence). CDR3 sequence (DNA): TGTGCCAGCAGCTCGGTGGGGGACAGGGGAAGATTTGGCTACACCTTC. Translating gives CASSSVGDRGRFGYTF.

Sample share makes this clonotype medium-sized. The V call is TRBV29-1, the J call TRBJ1-5; the D is unclear. The germline gives CDR1 SQVTM, CDR2 ANQGSEA. The V gene lost 7 bases and the J gene lost 2 bases, with 15 bases spanning the gap. The CDR3 is 14 amino acids. CDR3 in amino acids: CSAMTGYGNQPQHF. The CDR3 nucleotides read TGCAGCGCAATGACCGGGTACGGCAATCAGCCCCAGCATTTT.

In this sample, this clonotype turned up many times. The rearrangement links TRBV2 to TRBJ1-2; D uncertain. This CDR3 region has 14 residues. Germline CDR1 and CDR2: SNHLY and FYNNEI. With 1 base removed from V and 5 bases from J, the gap between germline ends came to 11 bases. The CDR3 DNA is TGTGCCAGCAGTGAAGAAAATCTTTCTTATGGCTACACCTTC. It is translated as CASSEENLSYGYTF.

This clonotype came up many times. The chain links TRBV20-1 to TRBJ1-4; perhaps TRBD1 as D (5 bases). The CDR3 covers 15 residues. The germline V gene has CDR1 DFQATT and CDR2 SNEGSKA (reference sequence). V dropped 5 bases and J dropped 4 bases, with 17 bases sitting between them. The CDR3 protein is CSAASGSGVNEKLFF. The DNA for the CDR3 is TGCAGTGCTGCGTCGGGGTCGGGGGTTAATGAAAAACTGTTTTTT.

This clonotype was picked up a small number of times. The V gene is TRBV18, the J gene TRBJ1-1; TRBD1 matches 7 bases. The CDR3 runs 15 residues. V lost 0 bases and J lost 1; bases outside the gene matches: 2. The germline V gene has CDR1 KGHSH and CDR2 LQKENI. As DNA, the CDR3 is TGTGCCAGCTCACCACCGGGACAGACGAACACTGAAGCTTTCTTT. This gives the protein CASSPPGQTNTEAFF.

This clonotype qualifies as large. The rearrangement joins TRBV7-2 to TRBJ1-2; maybe TRBD1 (5 bases). Germline CDR1 and CDR2: SGHTA and FQGNSA. The V end was cut by 4 bases, the J end by 8 bases, with 17 bases between. The CDR3 runs 14 residues. CDR3 in amino acids: CASSSYRGGYGYTF. CDR3 coding DNA: TGTGCCAGCAGCTCGTATAGGGGAGGGTACGGCTACACCTTC. Complete variable domain (other parts from reference TRBV7-2 and TRBJ1-2): GAGVSQSPSNKVTEKGKDVELRCDPISGHTALYWYRQSLGQGLEFLIYFQGNSAPDKSGLPSDRFSAERTGGSVSTLTIQRTQQEDSAVYLCASSSYRGGYGYTFGSGTRLTVV.

This clonotype was recorded at least ten times. The rearrangement uses TRBV28 and TRBJ1-3; D ambiguous. With 6 bases removed from V and 4 bases from J, the gap between germline ends came to 13 bases. Germline V gives CDR1 MDHEN, CDR2 SYDVKM. The CDR3 runs to 14 residues. CDR3 protein: CASSAARTGNTIYF. CDR3 nucleotides: TGTGCCAGCAGCGCCGCTCGTACGGGAAACACCATATATTTT.

This clonotype ranks as large. The chain links TRBV6-2 or TRBV6-3 to TRBJ1-2; 9 nucleotides align to TRBD1. CDR3 length: 12 amino acids. V shed 11 bases, J shed 2 bases, and the junction held 3 bases outside the gene matches. CDR1 is MNHEY and CDR2 is SVGEGT in the germline V gene. In DNA form, the CDR3 reads TGTGCCGTGACAGGGGGGAACTATGGCTACACCTTC. Translation: CAVTGGNYGYTF.

A few counts support this clonotype. A far larger clone is off by one base, so a read error is likely. The rearrangement links TRBV27 to TRBJ2-1, with D perhaps TRBD1 or TRBD2 (5 bases each). The CDR3 has 15 residues. V shed 5 bases and J shed 1 base, with 12 bases lying between them. Germline loops: CDR1 MNHEY, CDR2 SMNVEV (reference sequence). CDR3 sequence reads: CASSDLWGSYNEQFF. CDR3 sequence (DNA): TGTGCCAGCAGTGATTTGTGGGGGTCCTACAATGAGCAGTTCTTC.

Remarks on this clonotype: A far larger clone is just one base off, so this is likely a read error. V usage is TRBV10-3 and J usage is TRBJ2-2; D unresolved. In germline, CDR1 is ENHRY, CDR2 SYGVKD. The ends were cut back, 3 bases at V and 6 bases at J, with 5 bases in the middle. The CDR3 length is 12 residues. CDR3 loop: CAISDVSGELFF. CDR3 DNA: TGTGCCATCAGTGATGTGTCCGGGGAGCTGTTTTTT.

Points on this clonotype: A far larger clone is off by one base, so a read error is likely. The V gene is TRBV30, the J gene TRBJ2-1; D may be TRBD1 or TRBD2 (6 bases each). Trimming pared 4 bases from V and 10 bases from J, leaving 20 bases between. The CDR3 extends over 14 amino acids. Per germline, CDR1 GTSNPN and CDR2 SVGIG (reference sequence). CDR3 coding DNA: TGTGCCTGGAAGGATTGGGGGGCGCGGGACGAGCAGTTCTTC. It yields the protein CAWKDWGARDEQFF.

In its sample, this clonotype is large. The V gene is TRBV6-5, the J gene TRBJ2-6; no clear D gene. There are 19 residues in the CDR3. V was trimmed by 0 bases and J by 0 bases, leaving 15 bases between them. CDR1 and CDR2 (germline): MNHEY, SVGAGI. CDR3 DNA: TGTGCCAGCAGTTACTCGTATTCGGGCAGCAGCTCTGGGGCCAACGTCCTGACTTTC. Translation gives CASSYSYSGSSSGANVLTF.

This clonotype was counted between two and nine times. The chain combines TRBV20-1 with TRBJ1-1, with 12 bases aligning to TRBD1. This CDR3 spans 16 amino acids. The V segment lost 2 bases and the J segment 1 base; nucleotides outside the gene matches: 5. Germline V gene sequence: CDR1 DFQATT, CDR2 SNEGSKA (reference sequence). The CDR3 nucleotides are TGCAGTGCTAGAACGGGACAGGGGGCTCCGAACACTGAAGCTTTCTTT. This codes for CSARTGQGAPNTEAFF.

This clonotype was observed many times. The chain is built from TRBV28 and TRBJ1-5, with a weak D call TRBD1 (5 bases). The length of the CDR3 is 17 residues. Per germline, CDR1 MDHEN and CDR2 SYDVKM. V was shortened by 4 bases and J by 0 bases, with 16 bases between the two germline ends. The chain's CDR3 is CASSYPPRVRSNQPQHF. The CDR3 coding sequence is TGTGCCAGCAGTTACCCCCCCAGGGTCCGTAGCAATCAGCCCCAGCATTTT.

By sample share, this clonotype is medium-sized. V is TRBV10-3 and J is TRBJ2-5; TRBD2 matches 7 bases. Germline lookup yields CDR1 ENHRY and CDR2 SYGVKD. The CDR3 is 13 amino acids. Germline trimming cut 8 bases from V and 2 bases from J; bases unmatched to any gene: 5. The CDR3 region has the DNA TGTGCCATCCGGGGGGATGAACAAGAGACCCAGTACTTC. Protein: CAIRGDEQETQYF.